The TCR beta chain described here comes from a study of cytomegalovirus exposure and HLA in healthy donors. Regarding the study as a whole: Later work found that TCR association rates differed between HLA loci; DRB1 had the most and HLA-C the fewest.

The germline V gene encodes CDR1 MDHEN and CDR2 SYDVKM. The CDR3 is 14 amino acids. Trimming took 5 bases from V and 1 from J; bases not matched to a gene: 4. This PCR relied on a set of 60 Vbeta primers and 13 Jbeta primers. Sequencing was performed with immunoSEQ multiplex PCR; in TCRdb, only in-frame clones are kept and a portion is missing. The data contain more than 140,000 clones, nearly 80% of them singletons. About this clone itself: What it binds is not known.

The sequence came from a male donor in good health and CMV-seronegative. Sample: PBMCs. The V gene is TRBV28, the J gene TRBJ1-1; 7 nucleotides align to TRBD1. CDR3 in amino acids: CASSTGTANTEAFF. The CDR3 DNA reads TGTGCCAGCAGTACCGGGACAGCGAACACTGAAGCTTTCTTT.